The present entry profiles one TCR beta chain with its context. The data are from a study of blood T cell repertoires in COVID-19. Study details: Whether acute or convalescent, the COVID-19 samples came from the United States, Italy and Spain. Sample material is recorded as cDNA or gDNA derived from T cells, B-cell-depleted T cells, or PBMCs.

Original processing notes: Scientists estimated how many nucleated cells there were by amplifying reference gene primers. Data came from immunoSEQ multiplex PCR; TCRdb stores just in-frame clones and leaves some out. The V and J calls and clone size come from that table; D and trimming were worked out from the DNA. The profile shows about 60,000 clones, 85% to 90% of them singletons. V was clipped by 5 bases and J by 7 bases; unmatched bases: 12. CDR3 length equals 15 residues. Per germline, CDR1 SEHNR and CDR2 FQNEAQ (reference sequence). The rearrangement joins TRBV7-9 to TRBJ1-1, with TRBD1 matching over 8 bases. Sequencing was performed on peripheral blood. This TCR came from a man aged 55 to 70 with acute or convalescent COVID-19. The DNA for the CDR3 is TGTGCCAGCAGCAATTACAGGGGGATTAGTGATGAAGCTTTCTTT. It specifies CASSNYRGISDEAFF.